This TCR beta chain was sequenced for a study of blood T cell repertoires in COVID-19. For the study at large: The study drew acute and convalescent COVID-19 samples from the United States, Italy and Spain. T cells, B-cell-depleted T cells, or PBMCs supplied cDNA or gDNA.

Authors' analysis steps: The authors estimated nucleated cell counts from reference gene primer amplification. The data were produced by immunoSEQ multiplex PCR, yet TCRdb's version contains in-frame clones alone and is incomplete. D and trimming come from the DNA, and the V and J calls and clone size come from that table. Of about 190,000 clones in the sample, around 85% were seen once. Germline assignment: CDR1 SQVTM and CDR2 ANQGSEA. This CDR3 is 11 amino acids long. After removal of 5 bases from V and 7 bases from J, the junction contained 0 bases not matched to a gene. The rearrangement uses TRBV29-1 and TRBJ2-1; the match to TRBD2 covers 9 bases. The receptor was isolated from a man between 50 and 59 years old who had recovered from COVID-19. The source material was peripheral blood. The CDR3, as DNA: TGCAGCGTTACTAGCGGGAATGAGCAGTTCTTC. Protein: CSVTSGNEQFF.